In its sample, the clone carrying this TCR beta chain was seen many times. The data stem from a study of naive and memory T cell subsets. Between the trimmed V and J ends, which lost 3 bases and 2 bases, there was a span of 16 bases. In germline, CDR1 is SGHAT, CDR2 FQNNGV. This CDR3 is 16 amino acids long. Amplification of ligated cDNA took four PCR rounds with SP2 and nested alpha and beta constant primers. Blood and skin TCR RNA was reverse transcribed with alpha and beta constant primers. In TCRdb, the 5' RACE reads were re-called with MiXCR into one record per CDR3 protein. In the table there are about 62,000 distinct CDR3 sequences, 6% to 8.5% of which are singletons. An oligonucleotide containing a UMI was ligated to the 3' end of TCR cDNA. Adult healthy volunteers gave 2.5 ml peripheral blood for whole-blood RNA. Unsorted total RNA, about 1 to 1000 ng, was DNase treated before reverse transcription.

The chain is built from TRBV11-2 and TRBJ1-1; possible D gene TRBD1, 5 bases. The TCR was taken from a female donor in good health. The CDR3 DNA is TGTGCCAGCAGCTTGTTTTCCGGGACCCCAAACACTGAAGCTTTCTTT. It is translated as CASSLFSGTPNTEAFF.